These 30 T cell receptor beta chains share one sample of origin, sequenced in a study of T cells in tumors after PD-1 blockade. Profiled with immunoSEQ multiplex PCR; TCRdb holds only in-frame clones, not every one. The sample holds a few thousand clones, approximately 80% seen once. The sequencing here drew on PBMCs, taken after anti-PD-1 therapy. These receptor sequences come from a human donor with advanced basal cell or squamous cell carcinoma (not recorded which).

This clone was seen a single time. The chain employs TRBV5-6 and TRBJ2-4; TRBD1 is a possible D gene (5 bases). CDR3 length equals 13 residues. CDR1 and CDR2 (germline): SGHDT, YYEEEE. V was clipped by 2 bases and J by 12 bases, with 15 bases between them. The CDR3 region is CASSLRQGGDQYF. The CDR3 DNA follows: TGTGCCAGCAGCTTAAGGCAGGGTGGGGATCAGTACTTC. Complete variable domain (other parts from reference TRBV5-6 and TRBJ2-4): DAGVTQSPTHLIKTRGQQVTLRCSPKSGHDTVSWYQQALGQGPQFIFQYYEEEERQRGNFPDRFSGHQFPNYSSELNVNALLLGDSALYLCASSLRQGGDQYFGAGTRLSVL.

A word on this clone: At one boundary the junction diverges from the germline segment, which might be a read error. J is TRBJ2-7 and V is TRBV9, with unresolved D. Germline CDR1 reads SGDLS; CDR2 reads YYNGEE. The CDR3 covers 11 residues. CDR3 nucleotides: TGTGCCAGCAGCGTAGAGACCGGGTCGCGGTTC. Its protein is CASSVETGSRF.

The chain couples TRBV5-1 to TRBJ2-1, with D maybe TRBD2 (5 bases). The germline CDR1 and CDR2 sequences are SGHRS and YFSETQ. Trimming removed 6 bases at V and 0 bases at J, with 13 bases between. The CDR3 contains 15 residues. The CDR3 here is CASTSTGSSYNEQFF. CDR3 DNA: TGCGCCAGCACGAGTACTGGGAGCTCCTACAATGAGCAGTTCTTC.

The rearrangement joins TRBV11-3 to TRBJ2-3, with 8 bases matching TRBD2. The ends lost 3 bases at V and 5 bases at J; junction bases unmatched: 7. The CDR3 contains 15 residues. Germline V gene lookup returns CDR1 SGHNT and CDR2 YENEEA. CDR3 DNA sequence: TGTGCCAGCAGCTTGGACGGGGGGGAAGGAGATACGCAGTATTTT. Encoded protein: CASSLDGGEGDTQYF.

The chain carries TRBV4-3 and TRBJ2-2; the D is unclear. Trimming left V 1 base short and J 9 bases short, with 9 bases between. The CDR3 is 13 residues long. The germline CDR1 and CDR2 sequences are LGHNA and YSLEER. The CDR3, as DNA: TGCGCCAGCAGCCAAGGCCTCTTCCGGGAGCTGTTTTTT. Its protein product is CASSQGLFRELFF.

The V call is TRBV28, the J call TRBJ2-6; 13 bases are shared with TRBD2. V lost 6 bases, J lost 4 bases, and 15 bases stayed unmatched. Looked up from germline, CDR1 is MDHEN and CDR2 is SYDVKM. There are 20 residues in the CDR3. CDR3 sequence (DNA): TGTGCCAGCAGCCCATACATCCCGGGACTAGCGGGGAGGGGGGCCAACGTCCTGACTTTC. It specifies CASSPYIPGLAGRGANVLTF.

The chain uses TRBV5-1 and TRBJ2-7; TRBD1 might be the D (7 bases). Trimming cost V 0 bases and J 4 bases, with 11 bases left between them. Germline values: CDR1 SGHRS, CDR2 YFSETQ. The CDR3 totals 14 residues. The CDR3 DNA follows: TGCGCCAGCAGCTTGGCCGGGGGACAGTACGAGCAGTACTTC. Its protein product is CASSLAGGQYEQYF.

With regard to this clone: The sample has other DNA sequences that encode this CDR3 too. This chain uses TRBV10-2 with TRBJ1-5; D is unresolved. V gave up 0 bases and J gave up 0 bases, with 9 bases separating them. The CDR3 is 16 amino acids. Per the germline V gene, CDR1 is WSHSY and CDR2 is SAAADI. CDR3 sequence (DNA): TGCGCCAGCAGTGAGTCGCCCGGGAATAGCAATCAGCCCCAGCATTTT. The encoded protein is CASSESPGNSNQPQHF.

The rearrangement links TRBV10-1 to TRBJ2-7; 8 nucleotides match TRBD1. Germline V CDR1 and CDR2: WNHNN, SYGVQD (reference sequence). The CDR3 has 13 amino acids. V shed 6 bases and J 2 bases; nucleotides not matched to a gene: 3. CDR3 coding DNA: TGCGCCAGCAGCCGGGACAGGACCTACGAGCAGTACTTC. Residues: CASSRDRTYEQYF.

The V gene is TRBV4-1, the J gene TRBJ2-1; D remains ambiguous. Trimming left V 4 bases short and J 8 bases short, with 15 bases between. The CDR3 contains 14 residues. Germline values: CDR1 MGHRA, CDR2 YSYEKL. The CDR3 coding sequence is TGCGCCAGCAGCCCCTTCCTGGGTGTCCATGAGCAGTTCTTC. It yields the protein CASSPFLGVHEQFF.

This chain uses TRBV9 with TRBJ1-1; D might be TRBD1 (5 bases). The ends were cut back, 2 bases at V and 4 bases at J, with 9 bases in the middle. CDR1 SGDLS and CDR2 YYNGEE come from the germline V gene. This CDR3 comprises 13 residues. In DNA, the CDR3 is TGTGCCAGCAGCGTGGGGGACGGCACTGAAGCTTTCTTT. It yields the protein CASSVGDGTEAFF.

This sequence joins TRBV28 and TRBJ2-6, with D hard to call. The CDR3 runs to 17 residues. Germline values: CDR1 MDHEN, CDR2 SYDVKM. Trimming shortened V by 0 bases and J by 0 bases, and 9 bases separated the two germline ends. CDR3 amino acids: CASSLWSALSGANVLTF. For the CDR3, the DNA is TGTGCCAGCAGTTTATGGTCAGCCCTCTCTGGGGCCAACGTCCTGACTTTC.

Here the CDR3 DNA reads TGTGCCAGCAGCGCAGAGACAGGGGCCAAAAACATTCAGTACTTC. As protein: CASSAETGAKNIQYF. The V gene is TRBV5-4, the J gene TRBJ2-4, with TRBD1 identical over 7 bases. The J segment lost 1 base and the V segment lost 4 bases, leaving 5 bases of the junction unmatched. There are 15 residues in the CDR3. Germline V lookup: CDR1 SGHNT, CDR2 YYREEE (reference sequence).

The chain carries TRBV19 and TRBJ1-5, with D perhaps matching TRBD1 (6 bases). CDR3 length: 13 residues. V was trimmed by 10 bases and J by 6 bases, leaving 16 bases between them. The germline V gene has CDR1 LNHDA and CDR2 SQIVND (reference sequence). The DNA of the CDR3 is TGTGCCAAAAAGTACGGGACACTTCAGCCCCAGCATTTT. Translated, it gives CAKKYGTLQPQHF.

The rearrangement links TRBV10-1 to TRBJ2-1, with TRBD2 matching over 8 bases. V was pared by 3 bases and J by 6 bases, with 4 bases of the junction left unmatched. Per the germline V gene, CDR1 is WNHNN and CDR2 is SYGVQD (reference sequence). The CDR3 length is 14 residues. CDR3 in DNA: TGCGCCAGCAGTGAATTGCGGGGGGCCAATGAGCAGTTCTTC. It yields the protein CASSELRGANEQFF.

In this sample, this clone turned up a few times. J is TRBJ2-1 and V is TRBV4-3; 7 nucleotides line up with TRBD1. V was pared by 4 bases and J by 10 bases, with 7 bases of the junction left unmatched. The CDR3 sequence is 13 residues long. The germline CDR1 and CDR2 sequences are LGHNA and YSLEER. CDR3 residues: CASSLSTGEEQFF. The CDR3 DNA reads TGCGCCAGCAGCCTCTCCACAGGGGAAGAGCAGTTCTTC.

This sequence joins TRBV5-1 and TRBJ1-2, with 7 bases that match TRBD1. Germline assignment: CDR1 SGHRS and CDR2 YFSETQ. V lost 4 bases to trimming and J lost 6 bases; unmatched junction nucleotides: 9. This CDR3 has 14 amino acids. CDR3 in amino acids: CASSTEGQINGYTF. Written as DNA, the CDR3 is TGCGCCAGCAGCACAGAGGGACAGATAAATGGCTACACCTTC. The full variable domain, its missing parts supplied by reference TRBV5-1 and TRBJ1-2, is KAGVTQTPRYLIKTRGQQVTLSCSPISGHRSVSWYQQTPGQGLQFLFEYFSETQRNKGNFPGRFSGRQFSNSRSEMNVSTLELGDSALYLCASSTEGQINGYTFGSGTRLTVV.

In DNA, the CDR3 is TGTGCCAGCACCGAGGGACTAGCTGACTACAATGAGCAGTTCTTC. Translation gives CASTEGLADYNEQFF. The rearrangement joins TRBV9 to TRBJ2-1; 9 bases are a match to TRBD2. Germline loops: CDR1 SGDLS, CDR2 YYNGEE. The CDR3 is made up of 15 amino acids. The J segment lost 3 bases and the V segment lost 6 bases, leaving 7 bases of the junction unmatched.

The chain carries TRBV28 and TRBJ2-7; D gene ambiguous. The CDR3 is 11 residues long. The germline V and J ends were trimmed by 5 bases and 5 bases, with 7 bases remaining between them. CDR1 and CDR2 (germline): MDHEN, SYDVKM. The CDR3 bases are TGTGCCAGCAGTATCCTACACGAGCAGTACTTC. Translating it yields CASSILHEQYF.

This clone was observed once. The genes are TRBV28 and TRBJ1-2; 9 nucleotides line up with TRBD1. The germline V gene encodes CDR1 MDHEN and CDR2 SYDVKM. The V and J ends lost 1 base and 3 bases, in that order; junction bases with no gene match: 12. CDR3 length: 18 amino acids. The CDR3: CASSLSYRGRWIDYGYTF. The CDR3 DNA is TGTGCCAGCAGTTTATCCTACAGGGGGCGATGGATTGACTATGGCTACACCTTC.

The chain links TRBV10-2 to TRBJ2-2, with 7 bases fitting TRBD2. The CDR3 is 17 amino acids. Germline V gene data show CDR1 as WSHSY and CDR2 as SAAADI. V lost 4 bases, J lost 5 bases, and 13 bases stayed unmatched. The CDR3 spells CASSARMVGGGTGELFF. CDR3 coding DNA: TGCGCCAGCAGTGCCCGGATGGTGGGGGGGGGAACCGGGGAGCTGTTTTTT.

The table lists this clone with a count of one. The chain recombines TRBV4-3 with TRBJ2-5, with 9 nucleotides matching TRBD1. The CDR3 is made up of 16 amino acids. The trim removed 1 base at V and 5 bases at J, leaving 8 bases unmatched. The germline V gene encodes CDR1 LGHNA and CDR2 YSLEER. CDR3: CASSQGTGGGEETQYF. CDR3 sequence (DNA): TGCGCCAGCAGCCAAGGAACAGGGGGCGGTGAGGAGACCCAGTACTTC.

The chain has TRBV5-4 and TRBJ1-6; the D is unclear. This CDR3 spans 13 amino acids. V was trimmed by 3 bases and J by 7 bases, leaving 8 bases between them. Germline CDR1 and CDR2: SGHNT and YYREEE (reference sequence). CDR3 amino acids: CASSSIWNSPLHF. CDR3 in DNA: TGTGCCAGCAGCTCTATTTGGAATTCACCCCTCCACTTT. Looking up the rest from reference TRBV5-4 and TRBJ1-6 gives the full variable domain: ETGVTQSPTHLIKTRGQQVTLRCSSQSGHNTVSWYQQALGQGPQFIFQYYREEENGRGNFPPRFSGLQFPNYSSELNVNALELDDSALYLCASSSIWNSPLHFGNGTRLTVT.

The V and J genes are TRBV27 and TRBJ1-2, with 7 positions matching TRBD1. Germline lookup yields CDR1 MNHEY and CDR2 SMNVEV (reference sequence). The trim removed 5 bases at V and 4 bases at J, leaving 10 bases unmatched. This CDR3 region has 15 residues. The CDR3 region has the DNA TGTGCCAGCAGTATCAACAGGGGTCTGGGCTATGGCTACACCTTC. Encoded protein: CASSINRGLGYGYTF.

V and J are TRBV27 and TRBJ2-7; TRBD1 matches at 9 bases. The CDR3 is 15 residues long. V shed 5 bases, J shed 3 bases, and the junction held 8 bases outside the gene matches. CDR1 and CDR2 from the germline V gene are MNHEY and SMNVEV (reference sequence). The CDR3 sequence: CASSRRPGQGYEQYF. As DNA, the CDR3 is TGTGCCAGCAGTAGACGACCGGGACAGGGCTACGAGCAGTACTTC.

For the CDR3, the DNA is TGTGCCAGCAGCCTTGAACAGGGGAGGGTGGCAGATACGCAGTATTTT. It specifies CASSLEQGRVADTQYF. The J gene is TRBJ2-3, the V gene TRBV5-6; either TRBD1 or TRBD2 may fit D (7 bases each). The germline gives CDR1 SGHDT, CDR2 YYEEEE. The CDR3 loop spans 16 amino acids. V was shortened by 4 bases and J by 4 bases, with 19 bases between the two germline ends.

The chain couples TRBV30 to TRBJ2-4; TRBD1 matches at 8 bases. Germline V gene lookup returns CDR1 GTSNPN and CDR2 SVGIG (reference sequence). Germline trimming cut 0 bases from V and 4 bases from J; bases unmatched to any gene: 5. The CDR3 has 15 amino acids. CDR3 nucleotide sequence: TGTGCCTGGAGTGTCAGGGGGCTTGTGAAAAACATTCAGTACTTC. It specifies CAWSVRGLVKNIQYF.

The DNA for the CDR3 is TGTGCCAGCAGCCGCGGGTGGAGCACTGAAGCTTTCTTT. This sequence encodes CASSRGWSTEAFF. V and J are TRBV5-5 and TRBJ1-1, with D hard to call. Trimming took 4 bases from V and 4 from J, leaving 11 bases between them. The CDR3 runs 13 residues. Germline V gene sequence: CDR1 SGHKS, CDR2 YYEKEE (reference sequence).

V gene TRBV28 combines with J gene TRBJ1-5, with D uncertain. This CDR3 comprises 15 residues. Trimming took off 6 bases at V and 3 bases at J, with 15 bases between the two ends. Looked up from germline, CDR1 is MDHEN and CDR2 is SYDVKM. CDR3 sequence reads: CASSHSLGSNQPQHF. CDR3 coding DNA: TGTGCCAGCAGCCATTCCCTCGGATCCAATCAGCCCCAGCATTTT.

This chain joins TRBV28 and TRBJ2-1; 12 bases are shared with TRBD2. The V gene end was trimmed by 7 bases and the J gene end by 2 bases; junction bases not matched to a gene: 6. Germline CDR1 and CDR2: MDHEN and SYDVKM. This CDR3 is 16 amino acids long. This chain's CDR3 is CASTPSGGGPYNEQFF. DNA of the CDR3: TGTGCCAGCACCCCTAGCGGGGGGGGCCCCTACAATGAGCAGTTCTTC.